This record looks at one T cell receptor beta chain sequence and its context. The antigen is unknown. Researchers took RNA transcripts and amplified TCR beta CDR3 regions from them. HTBI primers were employed in first-round RT-PCR, then a second-round multiplex PCR followed. Using its own MiXCR run on the multiplex PCR reads, TCRdb lists one record per CDR3 protein. This table has 200,000 to 300,000 distinct CDR3 sequences, 45% appearing once. This CDR3 region has 16 residues. The V end lost 0 bases, the J end lost 2 bases, and 11 bases lay between the germline ends. CDR1 is MRHNA and CDR2 is SNTAGT in the germline V gene. These data belong to a study of Graves' ophthalmopathy and Graves' hyperthyroidism. Study conclusions and caveats: Thyroid clonotypes that were expanded above 0.001 frequency mostly also appeared in blood.

Sequenced material: peripheral blood. This chain uses TRBV6-4 with TRBJ1-5; maybe TRBD1 (6 bases). The TCR originated in an adult man with Graves' ophthalmopathy. The CDR3 DNA reads as TGTGCCAGCAGTGACTCGAACAGGGCCGGCAATCAGCCCCAGCATTTT. Protein: CASSDSNRAGNQPQHF.